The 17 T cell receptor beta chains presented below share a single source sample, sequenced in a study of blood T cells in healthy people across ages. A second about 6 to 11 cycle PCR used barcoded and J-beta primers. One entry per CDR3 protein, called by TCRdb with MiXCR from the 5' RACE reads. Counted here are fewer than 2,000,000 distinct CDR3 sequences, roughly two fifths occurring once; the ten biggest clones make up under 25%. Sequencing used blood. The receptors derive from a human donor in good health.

In nucleotides, the CDR3 is TGTGCCACCAGCAGATCTCTAACGACAGGGTGCAACGAGCAGTACTTC. This encodes CATSRSLTTGCNEQYF. The chain is built from TRBV15 and TRBJ2-7; 7 positions agree with TRBD1. The CDR3 runs to 16 residues. V lost 2 bases, J lost 5 bases, and 12 bases stayed unmatched. The germline gives CDR1 LNHNV, CDR2 YYDKDF (reference sequence). The full variable domain, in which reference TRBV15 and TRBJ2-7 provide the parts outside the CDR3, is DAMVIQNPRYQVTQFGKPVTLSCSQTLNHNVMYWYQQKSSQAPKLLFHYYDKDFNNEADTPDNFQSRRPNTSFCFLDIRSPGLGDTAMYLCATSRSLTTGCNEQYFGPGTRLTVT.

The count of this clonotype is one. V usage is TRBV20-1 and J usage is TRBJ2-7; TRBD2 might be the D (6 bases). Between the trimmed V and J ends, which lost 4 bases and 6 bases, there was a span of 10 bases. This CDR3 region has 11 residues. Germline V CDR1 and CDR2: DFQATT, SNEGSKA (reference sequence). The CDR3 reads CSATPGGEQYF. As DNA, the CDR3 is TGCAGTGCTACCCCCGGGGGCGAGCAGTACTTC.

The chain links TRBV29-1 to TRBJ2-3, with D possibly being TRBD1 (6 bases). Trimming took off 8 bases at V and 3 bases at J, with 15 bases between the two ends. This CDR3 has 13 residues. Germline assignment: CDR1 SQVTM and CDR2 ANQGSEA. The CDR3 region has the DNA TGCAGCATTGCCAGGGGTGAGACAGATACGCAGTATTTT. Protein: CSIARGETDTQYF.

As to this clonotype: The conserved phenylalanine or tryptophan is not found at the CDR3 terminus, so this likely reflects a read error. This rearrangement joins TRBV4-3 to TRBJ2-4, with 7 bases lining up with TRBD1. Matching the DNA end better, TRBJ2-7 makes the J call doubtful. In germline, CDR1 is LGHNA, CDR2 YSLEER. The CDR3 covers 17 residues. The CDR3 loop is CASSQGYVRGYLYEQYC. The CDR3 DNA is TGCGCCAGCAGCCAAGGCTATGTCAGGGGGTATCTCTACGAGCAGTACTGC.

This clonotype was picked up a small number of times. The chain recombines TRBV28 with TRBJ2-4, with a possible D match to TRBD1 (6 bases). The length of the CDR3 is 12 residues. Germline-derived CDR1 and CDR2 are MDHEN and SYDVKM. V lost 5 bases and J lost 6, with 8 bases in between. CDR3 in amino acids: CASSQGSNIQYF. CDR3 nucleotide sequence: TGTGCCAGCAGTCAGGGGTCAAACATTCAGTACTTC.

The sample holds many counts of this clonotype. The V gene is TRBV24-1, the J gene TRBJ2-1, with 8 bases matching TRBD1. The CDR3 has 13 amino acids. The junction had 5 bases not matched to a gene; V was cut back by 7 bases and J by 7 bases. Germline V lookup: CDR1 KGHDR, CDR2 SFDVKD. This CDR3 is CATSRQGRNEQFF. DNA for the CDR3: TGTGCCACCAGCAGACAGGGGAGGAATGAGCAGTTCTTC.

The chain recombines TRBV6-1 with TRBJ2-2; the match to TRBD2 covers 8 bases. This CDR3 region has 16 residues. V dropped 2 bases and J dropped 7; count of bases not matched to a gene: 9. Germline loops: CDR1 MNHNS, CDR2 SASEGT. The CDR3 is CASSEMGLEYIGELFF. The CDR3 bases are TGTGCCAGCAGTGAAATGGGACTAGAATATATCGGGGAGCTGTTTTTT.

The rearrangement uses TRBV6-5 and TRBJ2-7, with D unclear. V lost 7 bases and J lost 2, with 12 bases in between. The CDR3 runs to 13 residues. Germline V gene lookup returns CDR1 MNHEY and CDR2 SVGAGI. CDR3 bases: TGTGCCAGCACCCCCGGTCCCGCCTACGAGCAGTACTTC. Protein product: CASTPGPAYEQYF.

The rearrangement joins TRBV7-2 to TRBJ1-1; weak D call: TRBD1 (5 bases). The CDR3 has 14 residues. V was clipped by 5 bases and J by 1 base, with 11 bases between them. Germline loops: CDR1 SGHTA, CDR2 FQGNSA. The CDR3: CASSEMGENTEAFF. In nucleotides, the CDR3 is TGTGCCAGCAGCGAAATGGGGGAGAACACTGAAGCTTTCTTT.

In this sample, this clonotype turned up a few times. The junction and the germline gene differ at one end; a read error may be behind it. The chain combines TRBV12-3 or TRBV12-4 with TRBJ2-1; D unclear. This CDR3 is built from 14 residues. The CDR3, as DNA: TGTGCCGGCAGTTTAAGGAATGTGGACAATGAGCAGTTCTTC. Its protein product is CAGSLRNVDNEQFF.

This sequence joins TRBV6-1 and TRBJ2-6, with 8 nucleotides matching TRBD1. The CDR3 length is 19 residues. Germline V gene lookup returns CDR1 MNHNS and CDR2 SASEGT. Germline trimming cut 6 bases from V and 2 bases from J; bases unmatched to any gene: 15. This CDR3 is CASSREAGQGFAGANVLTF. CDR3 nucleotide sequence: TGTGCCAGCAGCAGAGAGGCCGGACAGGGTTTTGCTGGGGCCAACGTCCTGACTTTC.

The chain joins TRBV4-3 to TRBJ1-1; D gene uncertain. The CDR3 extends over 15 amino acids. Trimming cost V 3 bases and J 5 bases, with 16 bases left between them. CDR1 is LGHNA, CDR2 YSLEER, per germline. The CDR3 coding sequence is TGCGCCAGCAGCCATAACGGTCGTCGAAGTACTGAAGCTTTCTTT. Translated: CASSHNGRRSTEAFF.

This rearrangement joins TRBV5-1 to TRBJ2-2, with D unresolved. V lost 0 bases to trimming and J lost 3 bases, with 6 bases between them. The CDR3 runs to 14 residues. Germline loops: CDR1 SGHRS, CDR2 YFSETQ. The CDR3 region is CASSLVGYTGELFF. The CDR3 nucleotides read TGCGCCAGCAGCTTGGTCGGGTACACCGGGGAGCTGTTTTTT.

The CDR3 sequence is CASSQGTGDYSYNEQFF. CDR3 bases: TGCGCCAGCAGCCAGGGGACAGGTGACTACTCCTACAATGAGCAGTTCTTC. V and J are TRBV4-3 and TRBJ2-1; 8 bases map to TRBD1. The trim removed 3 bases at V and 0 bases at J, leaving 7 bases unmatched. The CDR3 has 17 amino acids. Looked up from germline, CDR1 is LGHNA and CDR2 is YSLEER.

CDR3 DNA sequence: TGTGCCAGCAGCCCTCAGGGTGGCGGGGAGCAGTTCTTC. It encodes CASSPQGGGEQFF. The rearrangement uses TRBV7-2 and TRBJ2-1; the D call may be TRBD1 or TRBD2 (5 bases each). The CDR3 is 13 amino acids. Trimming took 5 bases from V and 10 from J, leaving 15 bases between them. Germline lookup yields CDR1 SGHTA and CDR2 FQGNSA.

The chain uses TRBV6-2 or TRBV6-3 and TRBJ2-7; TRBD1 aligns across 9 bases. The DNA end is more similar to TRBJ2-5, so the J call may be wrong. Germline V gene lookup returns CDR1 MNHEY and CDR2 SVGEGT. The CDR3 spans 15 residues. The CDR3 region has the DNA TGTGCCAGCAGTTACCGGGACAGGGTTGGAGAGACCCAGTACTTC. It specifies CASSYRDRVGETQYF.

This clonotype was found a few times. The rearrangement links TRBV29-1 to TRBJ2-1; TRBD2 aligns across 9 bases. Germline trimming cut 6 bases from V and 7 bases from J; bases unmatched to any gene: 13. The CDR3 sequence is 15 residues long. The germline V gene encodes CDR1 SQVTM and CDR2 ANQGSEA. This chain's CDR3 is CSVIKRGVGRNEQFF. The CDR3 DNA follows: TGCAGCGTAATCAAGCGGGGGGTGGGACGAAATGAGCAGTTCTTC.